Sequencing of this T cell receptor (beta chain) was carried out in a study of blood T cell repertoires in COVID-19. Study background: From the United States, Italy and Spain came samples of acute and convalescent COVID-19. The cDNA or gDNA used as material had been derived from T cells, B-cell-depleted T cells, or PBMCs.

In the original workflow: Quantification of nucleated cells was approximated via reference gene primer amplification. The repertoire was sequenced with immunoSEQ multiplex PCR; TCRdb's copy has only in-frame clones and lacks some. D and trimming come from the DNA, and the V and J calls and clone size come from that table. The table includes around 220,000 clones, just over 85% detected once. V was pared by 6 bases and J by 0 bases, with 14 bases between. This CDR3 has 16 residues. Germline V CDR1 and CDR2: MNHEY, SMNVEV (reference sequence). Donors were grouped by their self-reported clinical history.

Material: PBMCs or T cells enriched from blood (not recorded which). This TCR was recovered from a woman between 50 and 59 years old with acute COVID-19. This chain connects TRBV27 to TRBJ2-2, with TRBD2 as a possible D gene (5 bases). The CDR3 here is CASRRVSVSNTGELFF. In DNA form, the CDR3 reads TGTGCCAGCAGAAGAGTTAGCGTTTCGAACACCGGGGAGCTGTTTTTT.